This TCR beta chain was captured in a study of radiotherapy plus CTLA-4 blockade in lung cancer. Study-level findings and limits: Blood TCR clones of tumor origin expanded after radiotherapy plus ipilimumab. Alongside interferon-beta, early blood T cell clone dynamics were reportedly the best predictor of response.

TCRdb's table, derived via immunoSEQ multiplex PCR, lists solely in-frame clones and lacks some. This table has some 62,000 clones, around three quarters appearing once. The V end was cut by 6 bases, the J end by 6 bases, with 19 bases between. There are 15 residues in the CDR3. The germline V gene has CDR1 MNHEY and CDR2 SMNVEV (reference sequence). This clone was seen a single time. Its antigen remains unidentified. Source: peripheral blood, taken from a patient treated with radiotherapy plus ipilimumab. The sequence was collected from a human donor with non-small cell lung cancer who had a complete response to radiotherapy plus ipilimumab. The chain has TRBV27 and TRBJ2-3; D may be TRBD1 (6 bases). The CDR3 spells CASSRPTGGEDTQYF. The CDR3 DNA sequence: TGTGCCAGCAGCCGACCGACAGGCGGCGAGGATACGCAGTATTTT.